This TCR beta chain was identified during a study of blood T cells in healthy people across ages. CDR3 size: 13 residues. In germline, CDR1 is LNHDA, CDR2 SQIVND (reference sequence). PCR was performed a second time for about 6 to 11 cycles using a sample-barcoded 5' primer and a J-beta primer mix. Using its own MiXCR run on the 5' RACE reads, TCRdb lists one record per CDR3 protein. Among about 1.5 million distinct CDR3 sequences listed, 35% to 45% were seen once. The authors drew about 10 milliliters of peripheral blood from each donor. Study findings and constraints: Diversity figures based on one million T cells were deemed too low. Per million T cells, TCR beta diversity dropped roughly linearly as age increased.

This clonotype was counted only a few times. Its antigen is undetermined. The chain joins TRBV19 to TRBJ1-2; D gene ambiguous. Sequencing used blood. The sequence derives from a woman aged 18 to 35 in good health. CDR3 bases: TGTGCAACCGCCGTAGGGCCCCACTATGGCTACACCTTC. Translated, it gives CATAVGPHYGYTF.